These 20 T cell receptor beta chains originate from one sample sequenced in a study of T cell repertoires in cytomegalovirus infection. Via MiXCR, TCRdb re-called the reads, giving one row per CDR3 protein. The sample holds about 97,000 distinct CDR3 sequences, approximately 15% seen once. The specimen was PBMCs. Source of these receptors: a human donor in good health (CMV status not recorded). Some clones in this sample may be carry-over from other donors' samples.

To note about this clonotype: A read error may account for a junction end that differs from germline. The CDR3 spells CASSLAGAGGGTKTQHF. The CDR3 DNA is TGTGCCAGCAGCTTAGCGGGGGCGGGGGGGGGCACAAAGACCCAGCACTTC. The V call is TRBV7-8, the J call TRBJ2-5; 9 bases align to TRBD2. Germline CDR1 is SGHVS and CDR2 is FQNEAQ. The CDR3 length is 17 residues.

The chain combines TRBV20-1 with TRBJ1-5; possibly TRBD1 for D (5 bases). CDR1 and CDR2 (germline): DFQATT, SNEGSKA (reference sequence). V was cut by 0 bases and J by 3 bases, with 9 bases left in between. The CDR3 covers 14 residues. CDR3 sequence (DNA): TGCAGTGCTAGAGAGGGGGGTGCCAATCAGCCCCAGCATTTT. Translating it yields CSAREGGANQPQHF.

The CDR3 DNA follows: TGTGCCAGCAGCTTGTTAAGGGTGGAGCAGTACTTC. Protein product: CASSLLRVEQYF. The rearrangement links TRBV5-8 to TRBJ2-7; D gene ambiguous. This CDR3 comprises 12 residues. Trimming removed 1 base at V and 7 bases at J, with 9 bases between. In germline, CDR1 is SGHTS, CDR2 YDEGEE. The variable domain in full, completed from reference TRBV5-8 and TRBJ2-7, reads EAGVTQSPTHLIKTRGQQATLRCSPISGHTSVYWYQQALGLGLQFLLWYDEGEERNRGNFPPRFSGRQFPNYSSELNVNALELEDSALYLCASSLLRVEQYFGPGTRLTVT.

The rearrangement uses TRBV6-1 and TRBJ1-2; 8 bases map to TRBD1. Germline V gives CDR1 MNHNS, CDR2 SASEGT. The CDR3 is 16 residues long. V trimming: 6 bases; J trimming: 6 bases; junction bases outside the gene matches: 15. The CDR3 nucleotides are TGTGCCAGCAGGATAACCCACGGACAGGGTTTCGATGGCTACACCTTC. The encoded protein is CASRITHGQGFDGYTF.

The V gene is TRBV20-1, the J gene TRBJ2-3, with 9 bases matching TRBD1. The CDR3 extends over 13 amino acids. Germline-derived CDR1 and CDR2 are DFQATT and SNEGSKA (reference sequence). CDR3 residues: CSSGTGRPDTQYF. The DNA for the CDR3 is TGCAGCTCCGGGACAGGGAGGCCAGATACGCAGTATTTT.

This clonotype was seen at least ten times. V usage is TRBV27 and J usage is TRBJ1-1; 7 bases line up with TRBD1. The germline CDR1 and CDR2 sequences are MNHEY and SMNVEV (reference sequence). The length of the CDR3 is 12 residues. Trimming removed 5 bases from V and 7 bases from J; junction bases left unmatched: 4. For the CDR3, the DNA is TGTGCCAGCAGTCGACAGGGTTTTGAAGCTTTCTTT. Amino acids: CASSRQGFEAFF.

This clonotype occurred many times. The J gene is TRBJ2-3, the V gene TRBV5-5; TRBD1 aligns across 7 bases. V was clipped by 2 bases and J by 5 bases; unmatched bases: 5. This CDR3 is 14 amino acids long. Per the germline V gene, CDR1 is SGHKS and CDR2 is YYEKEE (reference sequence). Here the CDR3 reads CASSFDRVGDTQYF. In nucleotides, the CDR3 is TGTGCCAGCAGCTTCGACAGGGTGGGAGATACGCAGTATTTT.

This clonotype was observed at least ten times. The CDR3 sequence is CASSWQGTEKLFF. The CDR3 nucleotides are TGTGCCAGCAGCTGGCAGGGTACCGAAAAACTGTTTTTT. V and J are TRBV7-2 and TRBJ1-4, with a tentative D call TRBD1 (5 bases). V lost 4 bases and J 8 bases, leaving 11 bases between the germline ends. CDR3 length equals 13 residues. CDR1 is SGHTA, CDR2 FQGNSA, per germline.

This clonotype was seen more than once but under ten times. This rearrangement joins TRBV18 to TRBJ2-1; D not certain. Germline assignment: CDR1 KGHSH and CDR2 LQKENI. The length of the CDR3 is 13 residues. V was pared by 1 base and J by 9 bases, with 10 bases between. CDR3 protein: CASSPLEKGEQFF. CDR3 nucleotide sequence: TGTGCCAGCTCACCACTCGAAAAGGGTGAGCAGTTCTTC.

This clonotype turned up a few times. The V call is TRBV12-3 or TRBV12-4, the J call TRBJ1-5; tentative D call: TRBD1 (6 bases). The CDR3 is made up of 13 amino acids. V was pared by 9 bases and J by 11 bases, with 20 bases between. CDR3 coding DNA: TGTGCCAGTTCGGAACAAACAGGGCGCTCCCAGCATTTT. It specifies CASSEQTGRSQHF.

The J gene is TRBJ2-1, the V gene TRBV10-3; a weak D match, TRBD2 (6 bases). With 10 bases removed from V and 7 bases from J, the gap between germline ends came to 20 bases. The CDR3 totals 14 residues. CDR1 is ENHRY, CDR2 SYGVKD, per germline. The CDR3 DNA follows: TGTGCCACCTCCCAGGGAGGAGGTGTGAATGAGCAGTTCTTC. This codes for CATSQGGGVNEQFF.

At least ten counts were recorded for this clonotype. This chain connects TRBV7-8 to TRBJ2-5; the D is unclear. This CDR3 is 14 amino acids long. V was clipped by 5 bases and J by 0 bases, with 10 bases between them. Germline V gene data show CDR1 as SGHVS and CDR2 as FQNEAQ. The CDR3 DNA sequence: TGTGCCAGCAGCCCCCTGGGAAACCAAGAGACCCAGTACTTC. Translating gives CASSPLGNQETQYF.

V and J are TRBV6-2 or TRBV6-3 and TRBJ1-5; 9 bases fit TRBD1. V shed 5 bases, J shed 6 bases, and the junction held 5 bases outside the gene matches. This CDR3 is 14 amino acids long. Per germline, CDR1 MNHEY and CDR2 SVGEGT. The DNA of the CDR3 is TGTGCCAGCAGTCGGGACAGGGATGGTCAGCCCCAGCATTTT. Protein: CASSRDRDGQPQHF.

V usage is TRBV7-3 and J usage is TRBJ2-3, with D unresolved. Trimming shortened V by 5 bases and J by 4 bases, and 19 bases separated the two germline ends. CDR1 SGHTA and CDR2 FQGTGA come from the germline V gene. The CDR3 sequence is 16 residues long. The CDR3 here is CASSLQGTRTADTQYF. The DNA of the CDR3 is TGTGCCAGCAGCCTACAAGGCACTCGTACCGCAGATACGCAGTATTTT.

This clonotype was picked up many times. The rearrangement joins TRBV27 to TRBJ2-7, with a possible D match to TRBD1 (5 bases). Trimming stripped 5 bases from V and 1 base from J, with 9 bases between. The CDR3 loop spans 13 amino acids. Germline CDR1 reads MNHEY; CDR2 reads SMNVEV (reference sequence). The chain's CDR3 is CASSPGLSYEQYF. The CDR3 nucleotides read TGTGCCAGCAGTCCAGGGTTGTCCTACGAGCAGTACTTC.

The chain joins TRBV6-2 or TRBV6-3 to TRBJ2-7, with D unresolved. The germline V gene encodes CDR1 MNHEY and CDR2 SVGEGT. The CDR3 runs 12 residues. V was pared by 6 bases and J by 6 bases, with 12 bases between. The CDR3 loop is CASRPQLGEQYF. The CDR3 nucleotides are TGTGCCAGCAGACCTCAACTGGGCGAGCAGTACTTC.

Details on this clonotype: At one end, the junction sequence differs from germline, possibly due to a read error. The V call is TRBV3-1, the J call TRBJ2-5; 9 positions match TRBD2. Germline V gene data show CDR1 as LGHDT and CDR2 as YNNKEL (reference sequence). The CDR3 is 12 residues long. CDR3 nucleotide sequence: TGTGCCAGCAGCCAACCTAGCGGGGCCCGCGCCTTC. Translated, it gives CASSQPSGARAF.

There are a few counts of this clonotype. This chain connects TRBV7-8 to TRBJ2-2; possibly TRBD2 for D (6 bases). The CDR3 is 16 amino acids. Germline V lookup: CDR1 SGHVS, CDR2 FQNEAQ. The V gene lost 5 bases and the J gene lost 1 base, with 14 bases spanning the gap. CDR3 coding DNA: TGTGCCAGCAGCACCCGAGGAGGGGTGAACACCGGGGAGCTGTTTTTT. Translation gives CASSTRGGVNTGELFF.

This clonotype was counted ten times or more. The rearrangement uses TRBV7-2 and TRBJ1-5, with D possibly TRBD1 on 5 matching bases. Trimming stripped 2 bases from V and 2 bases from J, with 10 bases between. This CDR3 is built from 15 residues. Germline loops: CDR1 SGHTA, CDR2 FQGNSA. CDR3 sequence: CASSLQGGGNQPQHF. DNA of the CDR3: TGTGCCAGCAGCTTACAGGGAGGCGGCAATCAGCCCCAGCATTTT.

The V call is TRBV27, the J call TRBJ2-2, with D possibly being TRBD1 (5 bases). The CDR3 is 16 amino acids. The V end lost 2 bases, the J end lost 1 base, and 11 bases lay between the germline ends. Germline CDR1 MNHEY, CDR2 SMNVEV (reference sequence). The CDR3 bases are TGTGCCAGCAGTTTAAACGCAGGGCGGAACACCGGGGAGCTGTTTTTT. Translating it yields CASSLNAGRNTGELFF.